This passage covers 22 T cell receptor beta chains from one sample sequenced in a study of T cell clonality in common variable immunodeficiency. Produced via immunoSEQ multiplex PCR; TCRdb's table is partial and in-frame only. In total the sample includes 45,000 to 70,000 clones, none of them seen once. Material: peripheral blood mononuclear cells. These receptors were collected from a person aged 18 to 75 in good health.

This clone was found many times. The DNA ends 3 residues before the CDR3 does, and the rest of the CDR3 is filled in from the germline J gene. The gene calls are TRBV23-1 and TRBJ2-1; TRBD2 matches at 8 bases. TRBV23-1 is placed among ORFs of uncertain function. The CDR3 is 15 amino acids. The V segment lost 11 bases and the J segment 2 bases; nucleotides outside the gene matches: 11. CDR3: CAPGLAGLTYNEQFF. The covered CDR3 bases are TGCGCCCCCGGCCTAGCGGGCCTAACCTACAATGAG.

This clone was recorded many times. The DNA ends 3 residues before the CDR3 does, and the rest of the CDR3 is filled in from the germline J gene. This chain uses TRBV19 with TRBJ1-1; a weak D match, TRBD1 (5 bases). V lost 9 bases to trimming and J lost 5 bases, with 10 bases between them. From germline, CDR1 is LNHDA and CDR2 SQIVND (reference sequence). The CDR3 contains 11 residues. The CDR3 sequence is CASRVGTEAFF. The DNA read from the CDR3 is TGTGCCAGCAGGGTTGGGACTGAA.

There are many counts of this clone. Read sequence stops 3 residues before the CDR3 end, and the germline J gene provides the missing end. J is TRBJ2-7 and V is TRBV5-1; TRBD2 is a possible D gene (6 bases). Germline V lookup: CDR1 SGHRS, CDR2 YFSETQ. The ends were cut back, 1 base at V and 5 bases at J, with 13 bases in the middle. This CDR3 is built from 14 residues. Incomplete CDR3 DNA: TGCGCCAGCAGCTTGCCGCAGGGACTCAACGAG. Translating gives CASSLPQGLNE. The CDR3 reads in full as CASSLPQGLNEQYF.

This clone was detected many times. CDR3 amino acids: CASSSSGNTGELFF. The part of the CDR3 DNA that was read is TGTGCCAGCAGCTCTAGCGGGAACACCGGGGAG. The chain uses TRBV7-2 and TRBJ2-2, with 7 positions matching TRBD2. The read finishes 3 residues shy of the CDR3 end, and the germline J gene is used to complete it. With 4 bases clipped from V and 1 base from J, the junction kept 0 bases outside the gene matches. CDR3 size: 14 residues. CDR1 and CDR2 from the germline V gene are SGHTA and FQGNSA.

This clone appeared many times. The sequence runs out 3 residues before the end of the CDR3; the remainder is reconstructed from the germline J gene. The chain is built from TRBV20-1 and TRBJ2-5, with D possibly TRBD2 on 7 matching bases. In germline, CDR1 is DFQATT, CDR2 SNEGSKA (reference sequence). The CDR3 runs to 13 residues. V lost 5 bases, J lost 3 bases, and 13 bases lay in between. CDR3 region: CSAGGGGKETQYF. Partial CDR3 DNA: TGCAGTGCTGGAGGGGGGGGTAAAGAGACC.

This clone was observed at least ten times. From the germline J gene comes the end of the CDR3, since the read stops 3 residues before it. J is TRBJ1-4 and V is TRBV6-2 or TRBV6-3, with D possibly TRBD1 on 6 matching bases. Per the germline V gene, CDR1 is MNHEY and CDR2 is SVGEGT. Trimming removed 8 bases from V and 5 bases from J, with 18 bases in between. The CDR3 extends over 15 amino acids. CDR3 DNA, as far as it was read: TGTGCCAGCCTCAAGTCAGCAGGGGTGAATGAAAAA. Protein: CASLKSAGVNEK. The CDR3 in its entirety is CASLKSAGVNEKLFF.

This clone was counted many times. The missing CDR3 end, 3 residues past where the read stops, is filled in from the germline J gene. This chain links TRBV20-1 with TRBJ2-3; TRBD2 matches at 10 bases. In germline, CDR1 is DFQATT, CDR2 SNEGSKA (reference sequence). V shed 4 bases and J 3 bases; nucleotides not matched to a gene: 4. The CDR3 is made up of 14 amino acids. CDR3 bases read: TGCAGTGCTATGGTTAGCGGGAGGACAGATACG. Its protein product is CSAMVSGRTDT. In full, the CDR3 reads CSAMVSGRTDTQYF.

This clone was found many times. The CDR3 goes on 3 residues after the read ends, and that part is filled in from the germline J gene. V and J are TRBV19 and TRBJ1-4; TRBD1 agrees at 8 bases. Trimming removed 5 bases from V and 2 bases from J; junction bases left unmatched: 7. Germline loops: CDR1 LNHDA, CDR2 SQIVND (reference sequence). This CDR3 contains 16 residues. The sequenced part of the CDR3 DNA is TGTGCCAGTAGTCCCCAGGGGGCTCTCACTAATGAAAAA. Amino acid sequence: CASSPQGALTNEK. The whole CDR3 region reads CASSPQGALTNEKLFF.

This clone appeared many times. Read sequence stops 3 residues before the CDR3 end, and the germline J gene provides the missing end. The chain recombines TRBV19 with TRBJ1-4, with 7 positions matching TRBD1. V shed 4 bases and J 4 bases; nucleotides not matched to a gene: 3. The CDR3 spans 14 residues. CDR1 and CDR2 from the germline V gene are LNHDA and SQIVND (reference sequence). The CDR3 loop is CASSRGQLNEKLFF. The covered CDR3 bases are TGTGCCAGTAGTAGGGGACAGCTTAATGAAAAA. The whole variable domain, filled in from reference TRBV19 and TRBJ1-4, reads DGGITQSPKYLFRKEGQNVTLSCEQNLNHDAMYWYRQDPGQGLRLIYYSQIVNDFQKGDIAEGYSVSREKKESFPLTVTSAQKNPTAFYLCASSRGQLNEKLFFGSGTQLSVL.

This clone was counted many times. The observed sequence ends 3 residues before the CDR3 terminus, with the missing tail filled in from the germline J gene. The J gene is TRBJ2-4, the V gene TRBV19; perhaps TRBD1 as D (6 bases). Germline CDR1 reads LNHDA; CDR2 reads SQIVND (reference sequence). The CDR3 consists of 15 residues. V lost 7 bases, J lost 7 bases, and 20 bases lay in between. The CDR3 DNA, read in part, is TGTGCCAGTACGCCTGGACAGAAAAGGATGAACATT. Amino acid sequence: CASTPGQKRMNI. The full CDR3 is CASTPGQKRMNIQYF.

The sample holds many counts of this clone. Incomplete CDR3 DNA: TGTGCCATCGGGGCGGACAGGTCCGGTTCACCC. Protein: CAIGADRSGSP. The full CDR3 is CAIGADRSGSPLHF. The rearrangement links TRBV10-3 to TRBJ1-6; 7 bases match TRBD1. The read ends 3 residues before the CDR3 terminus; that terminus is restored from the germline J gene. CDR1 ENHRY and CDR2 SYGVKD come from the germline V gene. The CDR3 contains 14 residues. V trimming: 8 bases; J trimming: 9 bases; junction bases outside the gene matches: 10.

The table lists this clone with many counts. The DNA ends 3 residues before the CDR3 does, and the rest of the CDR3 is filled in from the germline J gene. This chain uses TRBV29-1 with TRBJ1-1; TRBD1 matches 7 bases. CDR3 length equals 14 residues. V lost 5 bases and J lost 0; bases outside the gene matches: 6. CDR1 and CDR2 from the germline V gene are SQVTM and ANQGSEA. Here the CDR3 reads CSVYADRVNTEAFF. The sequenced CDR3 bases are TGCAGCGTTTACGCCGACAGGGTGAACACTGAA.

This clone was seen repeatedly, ten times or more. The read ends 3 residues shy of where the CDR3 ends; the end is completed using the germline J gene. This sequence joins TRBV2 and TRBJ2-7, with 7 bases lining up with TRBD2. V lost 4 bases to trimming and J lost 2 bases; unmatched junction nucleotides: 5. CDR3 size: 14 residues. Germline V gives CDR1 SNHLY, CDR2 FYNNEI. Here the CDR3 reads CASSGRTRTYEQYF. The DNA read from the CDR3 is TGTGCCAGCAGTGGCAGGACTAGAACCTACGAG.

This clone was observed a few times. The read is 3 residues too short to cover the CDR3 end, so that end is filled in from the germline J gene. The rearrangement uses TRBV6-2 or TRBV6-3 and TRBJ1-2; TRBD1 matches 8 bases. Looked up from germline, CDR1 is MNHEY and CDR2 is SVGEGT. The CDR3 loop spans 13 amino acids. The CDR3 region is CASSGTGRGGYTF. The DNA read from the CDR3 is TGTGCCAGCAGTGGGACAGGCAGAGGAGGC.

Details on this clone: The sequence runs out 3 residues before the end of the CDR3; the remainder is reconstructed from the germline J gene. The chain combines TRBV11-2 with TRBJ1-4, with D uncertain. Trimming removed 1 base at V and 4 bases at J, with 7 bases between. The CDR3 spans 14 residues. Germline CDR1 is SGHAT and CDR2 is FQNNGV. The CDR3 loop reads CASSLVAVNEKLFF. The CDR3 DNA, read in part, is TGTGCCAGCAGCTTAGTAGCAGTTAATGAAAAA.

This clone was seen ten or more times. The read stops 3 residues short of the end of the CDR3; the missing end is completed from the germline J gene. V gene TRBV12-3 or TRBV12-4 combines with J gene TRBJ1-2, with D maybe TRBD1 (6 bases). Trimming cost V 3 bases and J 4 bases, with 6 bases left between them. This CDR3 is 12 amino acids long. CDR3 protein: CASSLGAYGYTF. The CDR3 DNA, read in part, is TGTGCCAGCAGTTTGGGGGCCTATGGC.

This clone was counted ten times or more. The read is 3 residues too short to cover the CDR3 end, so that end is filled in from the germline J gene. The chain uses TRBV10-3 and TRBJ2-1; 12 nucleotides match TRBD2. The J segment lost 6 bases and the V segment lost 9 bases, leaving 3 bases of the junction unmatched. The V gene's germline CDR1 is ENHRY and CDR2 SYGVKD. The CDR3 contains 13 residues. CDR3 bases read: TGTGCCATATCTAGCGGGAGGGCCAATGAG. Its translation: CAISSGRANE. The complete CDR3 reads CAISSGRANEQFF.

This clone has at least ten counts. The sequenced fragment ends 3 residues before the CDR3 boundary, so the rest is inferred from the germline J gene. V and J are TRBV5-4 and TRBJ2-7; tentatively, D is TRBD1 (5 bases). Germline CDR1 SGHNT, CDR2 YYREEE (reference sequence). The length of the CDR3 is 14 residues. Trimming stripped 2 bases from V and 4 bases from J, with 13 bases between. The CDR3 DNA, read in part, is TGTGCCAGCAGCTTAGGGGCAGGGCCATACGAG. Translated, it gives CASSLGAGPYE. The full CDR3 protein is CASSLGAGPYEQYF.

This clone was observed at least ten times. The read stops 3 residues short of the end of the CDR3; the missing end is completed from the germline J gene. The V gene is TRBV11-3, the J gene TRBJ2-2; 7 positions agree with TRBD1. The CDR3 covers 14 residues. Germline assignment: CDR1 SGHNT and CDR2 YENEEA. With V trimmed by 2 bases and J by 7 bases, 4 bases remained unmatched. The CDR3 sequence is CASSLLGGGGELFF. The CDR3 bases that were read are TGTGCCAGCAGCTTATTAGGGGGCGGCGGGGAG.

In this sample, this clone turned up many times. Coverage ceases 3 residues before the CDR3 finishes, and the germline J gene fills in the end. The chain combines TRBV20-1 with TRBJ1-2; 7 bases are shared with TRBD1. The germline V gene encodes CDR1 DFQATT and CDR2 SNEGSKA (reference sequence). The CDR3 spans 14 residues. The DNA read from the CDR3 is TGCAGTGCTAGTACGACAGGGCAGGCGGGTGCC. Translation: CSASTTGQAGA. The CDR3 as a whole reads CSASTTGQAGAYTF.

This clone was seen ten or more times. With the read ending 3 residues before the CDR3 end, the germline J gene is used to fill in that end. This rearrangement joins TRBV15 to TRBJ2-7, with 8 bases aligning to TRBD1. The CDR3 totals 15 residues. Germline V CDR1 and CDR2: LNHNV, YYDKDF (reference sequence). Unmatched junction bases numbered 12, after V lost 5 bases and J lost 6 bases. The CDR3 reads CATSALDRDNGEQYF. CDR3 bases read: TGTGCCACCAGCGCCTTGGACAGGGATAATGGCGAG. The variable domain in full, completed from reference TRBV15 and TRBJ2-7, reads DAMVIQNPRYQVTQFGKPVTLSCSQTLNHNVMYWYQQKSSQAPKLLFHYYDKDFNNEADTPDNFQSRRPNTSFCFLDIRSPGLGDTAMYLCATSALDRDNGEQYFGPGTRLTVT.

Many counts were recorded for this clone. From the germline J gene comes the end of the CDR3, since the read stops 3 residues before it. The chain recombines TRBV20-1 with TRBJ1-3; possible D gene TRBD1, 6 bases. The CDR3 is made up of 16 amino acids. The V and J ends lost 5 bases and 0 bases respectively, with 17 bases between them. Germline-derived CDR1 and CDR2 are DFQATT and SNEGSKA (reference sequence). The CDR3 DNA, read in part, is TGCAGTGCTCAGTACCAGGGGCCCTCCTCTGGAAACACC. Amino acids: CSAQYQGPSSGNT. The whole CDR3 protein reads CSAQYQGPSSGNTIYF.